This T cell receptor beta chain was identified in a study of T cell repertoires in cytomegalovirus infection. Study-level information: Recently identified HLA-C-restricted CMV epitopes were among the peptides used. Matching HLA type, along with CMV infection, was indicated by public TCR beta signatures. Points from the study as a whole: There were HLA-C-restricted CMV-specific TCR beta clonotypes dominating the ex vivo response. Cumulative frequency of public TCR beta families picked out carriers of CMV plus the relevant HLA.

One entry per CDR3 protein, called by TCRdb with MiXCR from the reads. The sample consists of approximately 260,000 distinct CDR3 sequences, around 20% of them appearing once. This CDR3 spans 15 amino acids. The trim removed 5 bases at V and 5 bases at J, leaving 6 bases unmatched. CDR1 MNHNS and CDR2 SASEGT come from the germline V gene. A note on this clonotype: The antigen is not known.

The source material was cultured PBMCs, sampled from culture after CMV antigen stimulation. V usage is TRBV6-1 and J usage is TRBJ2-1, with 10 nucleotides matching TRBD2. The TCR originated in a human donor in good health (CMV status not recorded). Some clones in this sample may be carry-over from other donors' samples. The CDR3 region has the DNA TGTGCCAGCAGTCCCCGGACTAGCGGTGACAATGAGCAGTTCTTC. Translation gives CASSPRTSGDNEQFF.